The 9 T cell receptor beta chains in this list originate from one sample, sequenced in a study of cytomegalovirus exposure and HLA in healthy donors. This table comes from immunoSEQ multiplex PCR, and its TCRdb copy is limited to in-frame clones, with some not included. The data contain about 160,000 clones, nearly 90% of them singletons. Input material: PBMCs. These receptors all come from a young woman in good health and CMV-seropositive.

The chain links TRBV11-2 to TRBJ2-3; 7 bases are a match to TRBD1. The germline gives CDR1 SGHAT, CDR2 FQNNGV. CDR3 size: 15 residues. V trimming: 10 bases; J trimming: 1 base; junction bases outside the gene matches: 11. In DNA, the CDR3 is TGTGCCACCCATGAGACAGGGTTGGGCACAGATACGCAGTATTTT. It encodes CATHETGLGTDTQYF.

This clone was observed a handful of times. The chain links TRBV4-3 to TRBJ2-7, with D hard to call. Germline lookup yields CDR1 LGHNA and CDR2 YSLEER. Trimming stripped 1 base from V and 1 base from J, with 14 bases between. The CDR3 is 16 amino acids. The DNA of the CDR3 is TGCGCCAGCAGCCAAGGATGGGCAGGTGGGTCCTACGAGCAGTACTTC. This gives the protein CASSQGWAGGSYEQYF.

The CDR3 DNA is TGTGCCAGCAGCTTATTGCGGTCCTATGGCTACACCTTC. This encodes CASSLLRSYGYTF. V usage is TRBV11-1 and J usage is TRBJ1-2, with D unclear. The CDR3 is 13 residues long. Germline V CDR1 and CDR2: SGHAT, FQDESV (reference sequence). V dropped 2 bases and J dropped 4 bases, with 8 bases sitting between them.

The rearrangement joins TRBV4-1 to TRBJ2-3; 9 bases agree with TRBD2. Germline V CDR1 and CDR2: MGHRA, YSYEKL. There are 17 residues in the CDR3. Trimming cost V 1 base and J 6 bases; bases outside gene matches: 11. The CDR3 reads CASSQVPFVSGSDTQYF. For the CDR3, the DNA is TGCGCCAGCAGCCAAGTCCCTTTTGTTAGCGGGAGTGATACGCAGTATTTT.

The V and J genes are TRBV29-1 and TRBJ2-1; TRBD2 agrees at 12 bases. Germline V gene sequence: CDR1 SQVTM, CDR2 ANQGSEA. V lost 4 bases, J lost 8 bases, and 6 bases stayed unmatched. The CDR3 covers 14 residues. The CDR3 loop is CSVGVGLAGYEQFF. CDR3 sequence (DNA): TGCAGCGTTGGCGTCGGACTAGCGGGATATGAGCAGTTCTTC.

The chain joins TRBV5-6 to TRBJ2-3, with TRBD2 as a possible D gene (5 bases). Germline V CDR1 and CDR2: SGHDT, YYEEEE. V gave up 1 base and J gave up 5 bases, with 8 bases separating them. The CDR3 consists of 13 residues. CDR3 protein: CASSLRGGDTQYF. CDR3 bases: TGTGCCAGCAGCTTGCGGGGTGGAGATACGCAGTATTTT. The entire variable domain, with the rest obtained from reference TRBV5-6 and TRBJ2-3, is as follows: DAGVTQSPTHLIKTRGQQVTLRCSPKSGHDTVSWYQQALGQGPQFIFQYYEEEERQRGNFPDRFSGHQFPNYSSELNVNALLLGDSALYLCASSLRGGDTQYFGPGTRLTVL.

The chain links TRBV6-5 to TRBJ2-7; 10 positions agree with TRBD2. V lost 2 bases to trimming and J lost 2 bases; unmatched junction nucleotides: 3. The germline CDR1 and CDR2 sequences are MNHEY and SVGAGI. This CDR3 contains 15 residues. CDR3 nucleotide sequence: TGTGCCAGCAGTTACACTACTAGCGGGGCCTACGAGCAGTACTTC. Amino acids: CASSYTTSGAYEQYF.

The chain is built from TRBV7-2 and TRBJ2-6; D not certain. The germline V and J ends were trimmed by 8 bases and 2 bases, with 13 bases remaining between them. The CDR3 is made up of 15 amino acids. Germline V gene data show CDR1 as SGHTA and CDR2 as FQGNSA. The CDR3 loop reads CASPEVVPGANVLTF. The CDR3 region has the DNA TGTGCCAGCCCTGAGGTGGTCCCTGGGGCCAACGTCCTGACTTTC.

The J gene is TRBJ2-5, the V gene TRBV5-6; 7 nucleotides align to TRBD1. Germline trimming cut 4 bases from V and 3 bases from J; bases unmatched to any gene: 12. This CDR3 is built from 16 residues. Germline V gene sequence: CDR1 SGHDT, CDR2 YYEEEE. The DNA for the CDR3 is TGTGCCAGCAGCACGGGGTGGGGACAGACAGAAGAGACCCAGTACTTC. This codes for CASSTGWGQTEETQYF.